These 23 T cell receptor beta chains share one sample of origin, sequenced in a study of T cell changes during pregnancy in multiple sclerosis. Sequencing was performed with immunoSEQ multiplex PCR; in TCRdb, only in-frame clones are kept and a portion is missing. This table holds approximately 45,000 clones, around 93% found once. The starting material was CD8+ T cells from peripheral blood mononuclear cells, obtained in the second trimester of pregnancy. The source is a female donor with multiple sclerosis, enrolled in a pregnancy study.

The CDR3 reads CASSREGLGEETQYF. The CDR3 DNA is TGTGCCAGCAGCCGGGAAGGTCTAGGAGAAGAGACCCAGTACTTC. The V and J genes are TRBV7-9 and TRBJ2-5, with D possibly being TRBD2 (5 bases). The CDR3 sequence is 15 residues long. The ends were cut back, 5 bases at V and 3 bases at J, with 16 bases in the middle. The germline CDR1 and CDR2 sequences are SEHNR and FQNEAQ (reference sequence).

The rearrangement joins TRBV4-1 to TRBJ1-2; D remains unclear. The CDR3 has 11 residues. Germline CDR1 and CDR2: MGHRA and YSYEKL. Trimming left V 0 bases short and J 8 bases short, with 4 bases between. CDR3 region: CASSQDQGYTF. DNA of the CDR3: TGCGCCAGCAGCCAAGACCAGGGCTACACCTTC.

CDR3 in DNA: TGTGCCAGCAGCCCTAGCGGGGGGGCCTACAATGAGCAGTTCTTC. The encoded protein is CASSPSGGAYNEQFF. The V and J genes are TRBV9 and TRBJ2-1; 12 positions agree with TRBD2. From germline, CDR1 is SGDLS and CDR2 YYNGEE. The CDR3 is 15 amino acids. The ends lost 4 bases at V and 2 bases at J; junction bases unmatched: 1.

V usage is TRBV9 and J usage is TRBJ2-3; D might be TRBD2 (5 bases). Trimming took off 0 bases at V and 1 base at J, with 12 bases between the two ends. This CDR3 region has 16 residues. Germline V gene sequence: CDR1 SGDLS, CDR2 YYNGEE. CDR3 protein: CASSVAASGRTDTQYF. CDR3 nucleotides: TGTGCCAGCAGCGTAGCTGCGAGCGGACGCACAGATACGCAGTATTTT.

The V gene is TRBV6-1, the J gene TRBJ1-2; 7 nucleotides match TRBD1. The CDR3 contains 14 residues. The junction had 10 bases not matched to a gene; V was cut back by 7 bases and J by 5 bases. Germline-derived CDR1 and CDR2 are MNHNS and SASEGT. CDR3 coding DNA: TGTGCCAGCAAAGTGAAGGGGGCGGGATATGGCTACACCTTC. This encodes CASKVKGAGYGYTF.

J is TRBJ1-2 and V is TRBV6-5; D possibly corresponds to TRBD1 (6 bases). CDR3 length: 14 residues. CDR1 MNHEY and CDR2 SVGAGI come from the germline V gene. Trimming left V 4 bases short and J 11 bases short, with 20 bases between. CDR3 sequence: CASSWSGGALSYTF. The CDR3 region has the DNA TGTGCCAGCAGTTGGTCGGGGGGGGCGTTGTCTTACACCTTC.

V and J are TRBV10-3 and TRBJ2-2; D not resolved. Germline CDR1 reads ENHRY; CDR2 reads SYGVKD. This CDR3 is built from 12 residues. V lost 11 bases, J lost 6 bases, and 13 bases lay in between. Here the CDR3 DNA reads TGTGCCGTCCTAGAGTCGGCCGGGGAGCTGTTTTTT. Amino acid sequence: CAVLESAGELFF.

The CDR3 DNA is TGTGCCAGCAGTGAGGGGGGGCAATACTACGAGCAGTACTTC. This translates into CASSEGGQYYEQYF. The genes are TRBV2 and TRBJ2-7; a possible D gene is TRBD2 (7 bases). CDR1 SNHLY and CDR2 FYNNEI come from the germline V gene. The V gene lost 3 bases and the J gene lost 3 bases, with 12 bases spanning the gap. The CDR3 is 14 residues long.

This chain joins TRBV5-4 and TRBJ2-7; perhaps TRBD2 as D (6 bases). CDR1 is SGHNT and CDR2 is YYREEE in the germline V gene (reference sequence). V was trimmed by 5 bases and J by 5 bases, leaving 20 bases between them. This CDR3 spans 15 amino acids. CDR3 nucleotide sequence: TGTGCCAGCAGTTTATGGGGGGAACCTGGAGACGAGCAGTACTTC. Protein sequence: CASSLWGEPGDEQYF.

This chain uses TRBV6-6 with TRBJ1-1, with 9 bases lining up with TRBD1. The J segment lost 4 bases and the V segment lost 3 bases, leaving 6 bases of the junction unmatched. Germline V gene sequence: CDR1 MNHNY, CDR2 SVGAGI (reference sequence). The CDR3 totals 15 residues. CDR3 nucleotide sequence: TGTGCCAGCAGTTATTTGGACAGGGGATCCACTGAAGCTTTCTTT. Translated, it gives CASSYLDRGSTEAFF.

The chain employs TRBV9 and TRBJ2-1; 8 positions match TRBD2. J was trimmed by 5 bases and V by 3 bases; bases with no gene match: 10. Germline loops: CDR1 SGDLS, CDR2 YYNGEE. The CDR3 sequence is 16 residues long. In DNA, the CDR3 is TGTGCCAGCAGCGCCCGCTTAGCGGGGAGCAACAATGAGCAGTTCTTC. Translated: CASSARLAGSNNEQFF. The whole variable domain, filled in from reference TRBV9 and TRBJ2-1, reads DSGVTQTPKHLITATGQRVTLRCSPRSGDLSVYWYQQSLDQGLQFLIQYYNGEERAKGNILERFSAQQFPDLHSELNLSSLELGDSALYFCASSARLAGSNNEQFFGPGTRLTVL.

The chain couples TRBV10-3 to TRBJ2-1; tentatively, D is TRBD2 (6 bases). Trimming pared 8 bases from V and 6 bases from J, leaving 8 bases between. Germline V gene data show CDR1 as ENHRY and CDR2 as SYGVKD. The CDR3 consists of 11 residues. Here the CDR3 DNA reads TGTGCCATCTTGGGGGGCAATGAGCAGTTCTTC. It is translated as CAILGGNEQFF.

A single count supports this clone. J is TRBJ1-3 and V is TRBV5-6, with a possible D match to TRBD1 (5 bases). Germline V gene data show CDR1 as SGHDT and CDR2 as YYEEEE. Trimming shortened V by 2 bases and J by 4 bases, and 7 bases separated the two germline ends. This CDR3 has 13 amino acids. CDR3 sequence (DNA): TGTGCCAGCAGCTTCGGGGGGGGAAACACCATATATTTT. Translating it yields CASSFGGGNTIYF.

This clone was counted once. V and J are TRBV11-2 and TRBJ2-1; D is unclear. V was shortened by 4 bases and J by 7 bases, with 14 bases between the two germline ends. The germline V gene encodes CDR1 SGHAT and CDR2 FQNNGV. The CDR3 extends over 14 amino acids. The CDR3 nucleotides read TGTGCCAGCAGCTCGACCACGAAGAGGAATGAGCAGTTCTTC. Translating it yields CASSSTTKRNEQFF.

The rearrangement uses TRBV18 and TRBJ2-1; D is undetermined. This CDR3 spans 15 amino acids. V was clipped by 3 bases and J by 12 bases, with 21 bases between them. Germline CDR1 KGHSH, CDR2 LQKENI. Here the CDR3 DNA reads TGTGCCAGCTCACCGCTTGACACTGTCCAGACCTTGCAGTTCTTC. The encoded protein is CASSPLDTVQTLQFF.

This clone was observed once. The V gene is TRBV5-6, the J gene TRBJ2-1; TRBD2 matches at 7 bases. Germline CDR1 and CDR2: SGHDT and YYEEEE. The J segment lost 12 bases and the V segment lost 0 bases, leaving 3 bases of the junction unmatched. The CDR3 is 12 amino acids. In DNA form, the CDR3 reads TGTGCCAGCAGCTTGGGGGGGGGAAGGCAGTTCTTC. Its protein is CASSLGGGRQFF.

The chain links TRBV9 to TRBJ2-1, with 9 bases that match TRBD2. The J segment lost 2 bases and the V segment lost 3 bases, leaving 9 bases of the junction unmatched. CDR1 and CDR2 from the germline V gene are SGDLS and YYNGEE. CDR3 size: 17 residues. Here the CDR3 reads CASSEDPKRGAYNEQFF. CDR3 DNA: TGTGCCAGCAGCGAGGACCCTAAGCGGGGGGCCTACAATGAGCAGTTCTTC.

The J gene is TRBJ2-7, the V gene TRBV18, with D unresolved. The CDR3 sequence is 14 residues long. Germline loops: CDR1 KGHSH, CDR2 LQKENI. V was trimmed by 6 bases and J by 3 bases, leaving 15 bases between them. The CDR3 reads CASSPTWQSYEQYF. The CDR3 region has the DNA TGTGCCAGCTCCCCGACTTGGCAGAGCTACGAGCAGTACTTC.

The chain is built from TRBV5-6 and TRBJ1-5, with unresolved D. The V gene lost 0 bases and the J gene lost 0 bases, with 7 bases spanning the gap. The CDR3 has 15 residues. Germline V gene sequence: CDR1 SGHDT, CDR2 YYEEEE. CDR3 in amino acids: CASSLGQNSNQPQHF. In nucleotides, the CDR3 is TGTGCCAGCAGCTTGGGGCAGAATAGCAATCAGCCCCAGCATTTT. The full variable domain, completed using reference TRBV5-6 and TRBJ1-5, is DAGVTQSPTHLIKTRGQQVTLRCSPKSGHDTVSWYQQALGQGPQFIFQYYEEEERQRGNFPDRFSGHQFPNYSSELNVNALLLGDSALYLCASSLGQNSNQPQHFGDGTRLSIL.

The chain uses TRBV5-6 and TRBJ1-1, with D perhaps TRBD1 (6 bases). Germline V CDR1 and CDR2: SGHDT, YYEEEE. The ends were cut back, 4 bases at V and 6 bases at J, with 22 bases in the middle. The CDR3 spans 16 residues. The CDR3 spells CASSPRPLTGLAEAFF. The CDR3 DNA follows: TGTGCCAGCAGCCCCCGACCCCTTACAGGGTTGGCTGAAGCTTTCTTT.

CDR3 sequence reads: CASSSTGGGDTQYF. The CDR3 nucleotides are TGTGCCAGCAGTTCCACGGGGGGGGGAGATACGCAGTATTTT. This chain links TRBV27 with TRBJ2-3; 8 nucleotides line up with TRBD2. The CDR3 length is 14 residues. Trimming took 4 bases from V and 5 from J; bases not matched to a gene: 5. Germline values: CDR1 MNHEY, CDR2 SMNVEV (reference sequence).

The gene calls are TRBV27 and TRBJ2-2, with D possibly TRBD2 on 6 matching bases. Germline V gene data show CDR1 as MNHEY and CDR2 as SMNVEV (reference sequence). V was shortened by 10 bases and J by 2 bases, with 17 bases between the two germline ends. This CDR3 is 15 amino acids long. CDR3 sequence: CANPPGLPNTGELFF. DNA for the CDR3: TGTGCCAACCCACCGGGACTGCCCAACACCGGGGAGCTGTTTTTT.

The chain uses TRBV4-1 and TRBJ1-6; D gene unclear. V was shortened by 0 bases and J by 1 base, with 4 bases between the two germline ends. The CDR3 extends over 15 amino acids. Germline V CDR1 and CDR2: MGHRA, YSYEKL. The DNA for the CDR3 is TGCGCCAGCAGCCAAGATATATCCTATAATTCACCCCTCCACTTT. Its translation is CASSQDISYNSPLHF.